These T cell receptor beta chains were read from a single sample in a study of T cell changes during pregnancy in multiple sclerosis. Measured with immunoSEQ multiplex PCR; TCRdb has only the in-frame clones, and not every one. This table holds 40,000 to 60,000 clones, over 80% found once. The sample consisted of CD4+ T cells from peripheral blood mononuclear cells, taken in the third trimester of pregnancy. The receptors shown here come from a female donor with multiple sclerosis, enrolled in a pregnancy study. Each CDR3 is given with its conserved first and last residue. The D gene is left open where the match is weak. Size values are once, few and many counts, or a class for expanded clones, and some rows have none.

v_gene: TRBV5-1
d_gene: TRBD2
abundance: .
j_gene: TRBJ2-3
CDR3aa: CASSLLAGAGVDTQYF
CDR3nt: TGCGCCAGCAGCTTACTAGCGGGAGCAGGAGTAGATACGCAGTATTTT

v_gene: TRBV16
d_gene: .
abundance: .
j_gene: TRBJ1-4
CDR3aa: CASSPSTRTNEKLFF
CDR3nt: TGTGCCAGCAGCCCTTCGACACGTACTAATGAAAAACTGTTTTTT

v_gene: TRBV28
d_gene: .
abundance: .
j_gene: TRBJ2-7
CDR3aa: CASSGASFISYEQYF
CDR3nt: TGTGCCAGCAGTGGGGCCAGTTTTATCTCCTACGAGCAGTACTTC

v_gene: TRBV6-6
d_gene: .
abundance: .
j_gene: TRBJ1-2
CDR3aa: CASSPGVSGFVYGYTF
CDR3nt: TGTGCCAGCAGCCCCGGCGTTTCCGGGTTCGTCTATGGCTACACCTTC

v_gene: TRBV25-1
d_gene: TRBD2
abundance: .
j_gene: TRBJ2-3
CDR3aa: CARAGEFTDTQYF
CDR3nt: TGTGCCAGAGCGGGAGAATTCACAGATACGCAGTATTTT

v_gene: TRBV21-1
d_gene: .
abundance: .
j_gene: TRBJ2-5
CDR3aa: CASSTKWGLAWQETQYF
CDR3nt: TGTGCCAGCAGCACGAAGTGGGGACTAGCGTGGCAAGAGACCCAGTACTTC

v_gene: TRBV6-5
d_gene: .
abundance: .
j_gene: TRBJ1-2
CDR3aa: CASAEDRYPYGYTF
CDR3nt: TGTGCCAGCGCCGAGGACAGATACCCTTATGGCTACACCTTC

v_gene: TRBV27
d_gene: .
abundance: .
j_gene: TRBJ1-3
CDR3aa: CASSFSGYYGNTIYF
CDR3nt: TGTGCCAGCAGTTTCTCGGGTTATTATGGAAACACCATATATTTT

v_gene: TRBV7-2
d_gene: TRBD2
abundance: .
j_gene: TRBJ2-3
CDR3aa: CASSPIAGASDTQYF
CDR3nt: TGTGCCAGCAGCCCAATAGCGGGAGCGTCAGATACGCAGTATTTT

v_gene: TRBV4-1
d_gene: TRBD2
abundance: .
j_gene: TRBJ2-7
CDR3aa: CASSQDGEAGGYEQYF
CDR3nt: TGCGCCAGCAGCCAAGATGGTGAGGCGGGGGGCTACGAGCAGTACTTC

v_gene: TRBV28
d_gene: TRBD2
abundance: .
j_gene: TRBJ2-1
CDR3aa: CASSLLAGGGVNEQFF
CDR3nt: TGTGCCAGCAGTCTCCTAGCGGGAGGCGGGGTCAATGAGCAGTTCTTC

v_gene: TRBV30
d_gene: TRBD2
abundance: once
j_gene: TRBJ2-5
CDR3aa: CAWSLGTSGRGGETQYF
CDR3nt: TGTGCCTGGAGTTTGGGAACTAGCGGGAGGGGGGGGGAGACCCAGTACTTC

v_gene: TRBV5-1
d_gene: .
abundance: .
j_gene: TRBJ1-3
CDR3aa: CASSLAQGNSGNTIYF
CDR3nt: TGCGCCAGCAGCTTGGCCCAGGGGAACTCTGGAAACACCATATATTTT

v_gene: TRBV5-1
d_gene: TRBD2
abundance: .
j_gene: TRBJ2-1
CDR3aa: CASSFGLAGSSYNEQFF
CDR3nt: TGCGCCAGCAGCTTCGGATTAGCGGGCAGCTCCTACAATGAGCAGTTCTTC

v_gene: TRBV2
d_gene: .
abundance: once
j_gene: TRBJ2-3
CDR3aa: CASSDPLTPDTQYF
CDR3nt: TGTGCCAGCAGTGACCCCCTAACCCCAGATACGCAGTATTTT

v_gene: TRBV5-1
d_gene: TRBD1
abundance: .
j_gene: TRBJ2-2
CDR3aa: CASISQDRGPGELFF
CDR3nt: TGCGCCAGCATTTCACAGGACAGGGGACCCGGGGAGCTGTTTTTT